This T cell receptor beta chain was retrieved from a study of blood T cell repertoires in COVID-19. Overall study context: PBMCs, B-cell-depleted T cells, or T cells provided the cDNA or gDNA that made up the material.

Among Cohort 3 donors, those recovered had two negative PCRs, clearance, or symptom resolution. This clone was seen only a few times. Study processing details: Reference gene primer amplification yielded estimated nucleated cell counts. Sequenced by immunoSEQ multiplex PCR; TCRdb stores in-frame clones only, minus some. V and J calls and clone size are as listed in that table; D and trimming were resolved from the DNA. The sample carries around 300,000 clones, 88% recorded once. This receptor was identified in a man aged 25 to 40 who had recovered from COVID-19. The sample taken for sequencing was PBMCs or T cells enriched from blood (not recorded which).

The CDR3 coding sequence is TGTGCCAGCAGCCCTACAGGGGGCAGGTACACTGAAGCTTTCTTT. It is translated as CASSPTGGRYTEAFF. This chain uses TRBV2 with TRBJ1-1, with 9 positions matching TRBD1. Germline values: CDR1 SNHLY, CDR2 FYNNEI. CDR3 length equals 15 residues. Trimming at V came to 6 bases and at J to 3 bases, leaving 8 bases not matched to a gene.